These T cell receptor beta chains were read from a single sample in a study of T cell changes during pregnancy in multiple sclerosis. This table comes from immunoSEQ multiplex PCR, and its TCRdb copy is limited to in-frame clones, with some not included. The sample lists 55,000 or so clones, about 90% occurring once. This specimen was CD4+ T cells from peripheral blood mononuclear cells, taken after pregnancy. All receptors come from a female donor in good health, enrolled as a control in a pregnancy study. Each CDR3 is given with its conserved first and last residue. A D gene is named only where the DNA matches it firmly. Some rows have no size entry. The others give once, few or many, or a class for an expanded clone.

TRBV28	TRBJ1-1	NA	TRBD1	TGTGCCAGCAGCTCCGGTGGGACAGCGAACACTGAAGCTTTCTTT	CASSSGGTANTEAFF
TRBV5-1	TRBJ2-1	NA	NA	TGCGCCAGCAGCTTGGACGGGAATGAGCAGTTCTTC	CASSLDGNEQFF
TRBV28	TRBJ2-7	NA	TRBD1	TGTGCCAGCACTACAGGGGGCTATCGCGAGCAGTACTTC	CASTTGGYREQYF
TRBV5-1	TRBJ2-7	NA	TRBD1	TGCGCCAGCAGCCCAAACCGGGACAGGGTCTACGAGCAGTACTTC	CASSPNRDRVYEQYF
TRBV5-4	TRBJ1-1	NA	TRBD1	TGTGCCAGCAGCTTGACAGGGGGCTCAGAAGCTTTCTTT	CASSLTGGSEAFF
TRBV7-3	TRBJ2-1	NA	NA	TGTGCCAGCAGCTATCACATGACAGGTTCCAATGAGCAGTTCTTC	CASSYHMTGSNEQFF
TRBV6-4	TRBJ2-3	NA	TRBD2	TGTGCCAGCAGTGAATGGAGCGGGGGGGCGGATACGCAGTATTTT	CASSEWSGGADTQYF
TRBV18	TRBJ1-1	few	NA	TGTGCCAGCTCACGACAGAGCATGAACACTGAAGCTTTCTTT	CASSRQSMNTEAFF
TRBV19	TRBJ1-5	once	NA	TGTGCCAGTAATCGGGGGGTGGTCGGGCAGCCCCAGCATTTT	CASNRGVVGQPQHF
TRBV6-6	TRBJ2-1	NA	TRBD2	TGTGCCAGCAGTTATGAGCGGGGCACCTACAATGAGCAGTTCTTC	CASSYERGTYNEQFF
TRBV29-1	TRBJ1-4	once	NA	TGCAGCGTTGCCCCCGACAGGTCTGCTAATGAAAAACTGTTTTTT	CSVAPDRSANEKLFF
TRBV21-1	TRBJ2-1	once	NA	TGTGCCAGCAGCAAAGTCCGAGCGGGGGACAATGAGCAGTTCTTC	CASSKVRAGDNEQFF
TRBV7-9	TRBJ1-6	NA	NA	TGTGCCAGCAGAAAGAGCCGGGAAAAAAATTCACCCCTCCACTTT	CASRKSREKNSPLHF
TRBV10-3	TRBJ2-5	once	TRBD1	TGTGCCATCAATGGACAGGGTGGACTTCAAGAGACCCAGTACTTC	CAINGQGGLQETQYF
TRBV15	TRBJ1-4	NA	NA	TGTGCCACCAATGCGCGGCAGGGGAAGGAAAAACTGTTTTTT	CATNARQGKEKLFF
TRBV5-6	TRBJ1-1	NA	TRBD1	TGTGCCAGCAGCTTCCCTCAGGGGGTGACCACTGAAGCTTTCTTT	CASSFPQGVTTEAFF
TRBV28	TRBJ2-4	NA	TRBD2	TGTGCCAACTCCGCAGCGGGGGTAGACATTCAGTACTTC	CANSAAGVDIQYF
TRBV7-9	TRBJ2-1	NA	TRBD1	TGTGCCAGCAGCTCCTTTTGGACAGGAAAAGTCTATGAGCAGTTCTTC	CASSSFWTGKVYEQFF
TRBV29-1	TRBJ1-1	NA	TRBD1	TGCAGCGTTGAAAGGCAGGGGGCTGAAGCTTTCTTT	CSVERQGAEAFF
TRBV5-6	TRBJ2-1	NA	NA	TGTGCCAGCAGCTTGGGCGGGGCAGGCCCCTACAATGAGCAGTTCTTC	CASSLGGAGPYNEQFF
TRBV28	TRBJ1-1	once	TRBD1	TGTGCCAGCAGGGGGACAGGGGATCCGACTGAAGCTTTCTTT	CASRGTGDPTEAFF
TRBV18	TRBJ2-3	NA	NA	TGTGCCAGCTCGCCATCCCCCAGGGCGACTCGCACAGATACGCAGTATTTT	CASSPSPRATRTDTQYF
TRBV5-5	TRBJ2-7	NA	NA	TGTGCCACCGCACCGGGACACCACTCCTACGAGCAGTACTTC	CATAPGHHSYEQYF
TRBV6-4	TRBJ2-3	NA	NA	TGTGCCAGCAGTGACAGGGCCAGGGCTACGCAGTATTTT	CASSDRARATQYF
TRBV18	TRBJ2-1	NA	TRBD2	TGTGCCAGCTCACCACCGTTGCTAGCGGGGGGTCAGTTCTTC	CASSPPLLAGGQFF
TRBV4-2	TRBJ1-5	few	NA	TGTGCCAGCAGCCAGCCAACAGGGATTGATCAGCCCCAGCATTTT	CASSQPTGIDQPQHF
TRBV4-3	TRBJ1-3	NA	TRBD1	TGCGCCAGCAGCCAAGGGCAGGGGGCGCTTGGAAACACCATATATTTT	CASSQGQGALGNTIYF
TRBV19	TRBJ1-5	NA	NA	TGTGCCAGTAGTATAGGAACAAATCAACAGCCCCAGCATTTT	CASSIGTNQQPQHF
TRBV5-4	TRBJ1-2	NA	TRBD1	TGTGCCAGCAGCTTGGCGGCAACAGGGGGAGGTGGTGGCTACACCTTC	CASSLAATGGGGGYTF
TRBV27	TRBJ1-1	NA	TRBD1	TGTGCCAGCAGTTATCTGAGCCAGGGGGCAGGTACTGAAGCTTTCTTT	CASSYLSQGAGTEAFF
TRBV6-1	TRBJ1-5	NA	NA	TGTGCCAGCAGTGGACAGGCCGCTTATCAGCCCCAGCATTTT	CASSGQAAYQPQHF
TRBV15	TRBJ1-5	NA	NA	TGTGCCACCAGTGGGGGAGGGGGTAGGGTTAGCAATCAGCCCCAGCATTTT	CATSGGGGRVSNQPQHF
TRBV5-1	TRBJ2-5	NA	TRBD2	TGCGCCAGCTTTAGCGGGGGAGTGTTAGGAGAGACCCAGTACTTC	CASFSGGVLGETQYF
TRBV2	TRBJ1-2	NA	TRBD1	TGTGCCAGCAGTGGGACAGGAGGAGGCTACACCTTC	CASSGTGGGYTF
TRBV5-6	TRBJ2-4	NA	NA	TGTGCCAGCAGCTCCTTGCTTTCGACTAGTGGGTACTTC	CASSSLLSTSGYF
TRBV29-1	TRBJ2-5	NA	NA	TGCAGCGTTCAGGGGTTTCAAGAGACCCAGTACTTC	CSVQGFQETQYF
TRBV19	TRBJ1-6	NA	TRBD1	TGTGCCAGTAGGGGCGGGACAGGTACCGTTGTCCGAAATTCACCCCTCCACTTT	CASRGGTGTVVRNSPLHF
TRBV5-1	TRBJ2-3	NA	NA	TGCGCCAGCAGCTTGGCCGGTAGCGTCGCCACAGATACGCAGTATTTT	CASSLAGSVATDTQYF
TRBV29-1	TRBJ1-2	NA	NA	TGCAGCGCCGCCCTACTAAGAGACTATGGCTACACCTTC	CSAALLRDYGYTF